This entry describes one TCR beta chain. There is no known antigen for this receptor. Base qualities are not provided; no much larger clone lies one nucleotide away. The sample comes from a study of blood T cell repertoires in COVID-19 (dated by TCRdb to the early 2020s). About the full investigation: The collaborator samples originated in the United States, Italy and Spain and spanned the acute and convalescent phases of COVID-19. The material from the prospective study consisted of cDNA or gDNA derived from T cells, B-cell-depleted T cells, or PBMCs. Deeply sampled blood TCRbeta repertoires from subjects exposed to, actively infected with, or recovered from COVID-19 were included in the dataset. A freely available public database, intended as a resource for researchers studying the immune response to SARS-CoV-2, is where the repertoires were released. The samples were drawn from two sources: the first 160 participants of the ongoing ImmuneRACE study, and about 1,300 subjects contributed by 6 global collaborators. A de-identified subject ID, COVID-19 status, age in years and sex were almost always included in the sample metadata. Where available, HLA class I and class II types were obtained from metadata supplied by the sample provider rather than from assay-based typing.

In Seattle, one collaborating source enrolled patients while the infection was active and tracked those patients longitudinally over the course of disease. The collaborating institutions used their own protocols to collect whole blood in K2EDTA tubes. For TCRbeta analysis, collaborators shipped samples as frozen whole blood, isolated PBMCs, or DNA extracted from either of those sample types. TCRbeta CDR3 regions were amplified from genomic DNA using the immunoSEQ Assay, a bias-controlled multiplex PCR. Concerning the study's data processing: Nucleated cell counts per sample were estimated from amplification of reference gene primers within the assay. Sequence reads were collapsed and filtered to measure the absolute abundance of every unique TCRbeta CDR3 rearrangement. For each sample, productive Simpson clonality was calculated as the square root of Simpson's diversity index across productive rearrangements. TCRdb took this table from immuneACCESS and kept in-frame rearrangements with V and J called. Such tables lack part of the clones; where checked against another copy, unresolved V genes explain under half of the gap, and the rest is unexplained. That table gives V, J and clone size, and the DNA gave D and trimming. The sample data list 150,000 to 200,000 clones, and about 80% of these were observed just once. The top ten hold approximately 8% of the sample.

Germline trimming: 4 bases from V, 6 bases from J; junction bases outside gene matches: 16. CDR1 SGHRS and CDR2 YFSETQ are derived from the germline V gene. CDR3 length: 18 amino acids, cysteine to phenylalanine. This entry keeps only the CDR3 DNA: 54 bases, framed from base 1. The research as a whole found: How much clinical and demographic metadata was included differed by source and by participant, and the metadata was provided uncurated.

The sequencing sample was made of peripheral blood. The chain employs TRBV5-1 and TRBJ2-3; a stretch of 11 junction bases matches TRBD2. The sequence came from a woman in her sixties with COVID-19, enrolled during active disease. The nucleotide sequence is given as TGCGCCAGCAGCCCCCGGCCCCTAGCGGGGGGCCCCGCGGATACGCAGTATTTT. Translated, this gives CASSPRPLAGGPADTQYF.